These 10 T cell receptor beta chains share one sample of origin, sequenced in a study of blood T cell repertoires in COVID-19. Only in-frame clones appear in the TCRdb table, and some are missing; sequencing was by immunoSEQ multiplex PCR. The sample has about 270,000 clones, approximately 88% seen once; the top ten hold about 1.2%. The specimen was PBMCs or T cells enriched from blood (not recorded which). Receptor source: a middle-aged woman with acute COVID-19.

V is TRBV28 and J is TRBJ1-5; 9 bases line up with TRBD1. This CDR3 is built from 19 residues. V gave up 6 bases and J gave up 0 bases; unmatched junction bases: 15. In germline, CDR1 is MDHEN, CDR2 SYDVKM. For the CDR3, the DNA is TGTGCCAGCAGCCCGCCCGGGACAGGGCGCGCCGATAGCAATCAGCCCCAGCATTTT. The encoded protein is CASSPPGTGRADSNQPQHF.

This chain joins TRBV19 and TRBJ1-4; 7 nucleotides align to TRBD1. Germline V gene lookup returns CDR1 LNHDA and CDR2 SQIVND (reference sequence). The CDR3 extends over 15 amino acids. The V segment lost 2 bases and the J segment 5 bases; nucleotides outside the gene matches: 5. The CDR3 region has the DNA TGTGCCAGTAGTATACGGGACAGCCCCAATGAAAAACTGTTTTTT. As protein: CASSIRDSPNEKLFF.

The chain couples TRBV16 to TRBJ1-4, with D unclear. V lost 2 bases and J lost 7, with 17 bases in between. The germline V gene encodes CDR1 KGHSY and CDR2 FQNENV. CDR3 length equals 16 residues. The CDR3 DNA reads as TGTGCCAGCAGCCAAATACGGCGCCAGCGGGGTGAAAAACTGTTTTTT. It translates to CASSQIRRQRGEKLFF.

This clone was picked up a small number of times. The CDR3 sequence: CATSRKLAGGVTDTQYF. The CDR3 bases are TGTGCCACCAGCAGAAAACTAGCGGGAGGGGTCACAGATACGCAGTATTTT. The chain uses TRBV15 and TRBJ2-3; 13 nucleotides line up with TRBD2. Germline V gene lookup returns CDR1 LNHNV and CDR2 YYDKDF (reference sequence). This CDR3 has 17 amino acids. The trim removed 2 bases at V and 2 bases at J, leaving 4 bases unmatched.

The rearrangement links TRBV21-1 to TRBJ2-7; the D call TRBD2 from the table was never checked on the DNA. TRBV21-1 counts as a pseudogene. CDR3 length: 15 residues. CDR3 protein: CASSERWRVTYEQYV. The CDR3 nucleotides read TGTGCCAGCAGCGAAAGATGGAGGGTCACCTACGAGCAGTACGTC.

The gene calls are TRBV5-5 and TRBJ1-1; D might be TRBD1 (5 bases). The CDR3 covers 14 residues. Germline V gene sequence: CDR1 SGHKS, CDR2 YYEKEE (reference sequence). Deletions cut 4 bases from V and 0 bases from J, with 10 bases between. In DNA, the CDR3 is TGTGCCAGCAGCGTCGGGACTGTGAACACTGAAGCTTTCTTT. It specifies CASSVGTVNTEAFF. The whole variable domain, filled in from reference TRBV5-5 and TRBJ1-1, reads DAGVTQSPTHLIKTRGQQVTLRCSPISGHKSVSWYQQVLGQGPQFIFQYYEKEERGRGNFPDRFSARQFPNYSSELNVNALLLGDSALYLCASSVGTVNTEAFFGQGTRLTVV.

This clone turned up a few times. CDR3 protein: CATSGGRGTYEQYF. The CDR3 DNA sequence: TGTGCCACCTCAGGGGGGAGAGGGACCTACGAGCAGTACTTC. The chain is built from TRBV25-1 and TRBJ2-7; tentatively, D is TRBD1 (7 bases). Trimming cost V 10 bases and J 2 bases, with 18 bases left between them. Germline loops: CDR1 MGHDK, CDR2 SYGVNS. The CDR3 extends over 14 amino acids.

The rearrangement uses TRBV10-3 and TRBJ1-5, with a possible D match to TRBD1 (6 bases). The CDR3 covers 14 residues. Germline V gives CDR1 ENHRY, CDR2 SYGVKD. Trimming removed 10 bases at V and 1 base at J, with 14 bases between. The CDR3 loop reads CATDKGQSNQPQHF. In DNA, the CDR3 is TGTGCCACCGATAAAGGACAGAGCAATCAGCCCCAGCATTTT.

This chain connects TRBV5-4 to TRBJ1-2, with D tentatively TRBD1 (5 bases). CDR3 size: 13 residues. Germline CDR1 is SGHNT and CDR2 is YYREEE (reference sequence). Between the trimmed V and J ends, which lost 5 bases and 5 bases, there was a span of 13 bases. This chain's CDR3 is CASRLQGVYGYTF. The CDR3 DNA reads TGTGCCAGCAGGTTGCAGGGTGTTTATGGCTACACCTTC.

V is TRBV7-2 and J is TRBJ2-3; 8 nucleotides agree with TRBD2. J gave up 14 bases and V 1 base, and 8 bases lay outside the gene matches. The CDR3 runs 13 residues. Germline V CDR1 and CDR2: SGHTA, FQGNSA. The CDR3 region is CASSLGLAFLPYF. DNA for the CDR3: TGTGCCAGCAGCTTAGGACTAGCGTTTCTTCCGTATTTT.